These T cell receptor beta chains were read from a single sample in a study of T cells in Graves' hyperthyroidism and ophthalmopathy. TCRdb ran MiXCR on the multiplex PCR reads and lists one entry per CDR3 protein. The sample carries 500,000 to 650,000 distinct CDR3 sequences, 13% to 15% recorded once. The sample taken for sequencing was blood. These receptors were obtained from a woman between 40 and 55 years old with Graves' hyperthyroidism. The CDR3 runs from the conserved cysteine through the conserved F or W. Fields, in order: D gene, J gene, V gene, clone size, CDR3 DNA, CDR3 protein. A D gene is named only where the DNA matches it firmly. Not all rows give a size; the values are once, few, many and, for expanded clones, a class.

. | TRBJ1-1 | TRBV27 | many | TGTGCCAGCAGTTTATCGAGGCAGAGGAACACTGAAGCTTTCTTT | CASSLSRQRNTEAFF
TRBD1 | TRBJ2-3 | TRBV28 | many | TGTGCCAGCAGTCCTGGGACAGGGGAGGGTACGCAGTATTTT | CASSPGTGEGTQYF
. | TRBJ2-1 | TRBV14 | . | TGTGCCAGCAGCCAAGAACGACTAGTAAAGCAGTTCTTC | CASSQERLVKQFF
TRBD1 | TRBJ1-2 | TRBV7-2 | . | TGTGCCAGCAGCTTGGACAGGACAGTCACCTGGTATGGCTACACCTTC | CASSLDRTVTWYGYTF
. | TRBJ2-4 | TRBV20-1 | . | TGCAGTGCTAGAGAAGACCCATGGGAAAACATTCAGTACTTC | CSAREDPWENIQYF
. | TRBJ1-2 | TRBV28 | many | TGTGCCAGCAGTTTAGGCGAGGGGCTGTGGGGCTACACCTTC | CASSLGEGLWGYTF
. | TRBJ2-1 | TRBV4-1 | many | TGCGCCAGCAGCCAAGAAGGGCACAATGAGCAGTTCTTC | CASSQEGHNEQFF
. | TRBJ1-6 | TRBV6-1 | . | TGTGCCAGCACGGTCGAAAGCTCCTATAATTCACCCCTCCACTTT | CASTVESSYNSPLHF
. | TRBJ1-5 | TRBV28 | . | TGTGCCAGCACTCCAGGGGCCAGCAATCAGCCCCAGCATTTT | CASTPGASNQPQHF
TRBD1 | TRBJ2-7 | TRBV27 | . | TGTGCCAGCAAACCGGGACAGGGGCATGGCGAGCAGTACTTC | CASKPGQGHGEQYF
TRBD1 | TRBJ1-5 | TRBV6-1 | few | TGTGCCAGCAGTGCGGAACAGGGGGGTCAGCCCCAGCATTTT | CASSAEQGGQPQHF
TRBD1 | TRBJ2-4 | TRBV11-3 | . | TGTGCCAGCAGCGGACAGGACAAAAACATTCAGTACTTC | CASSGQDKNIQYF
TRBD1 | TRBJ1-1 | TRBV19 | many | TGTGCCAGTGAAATGGGCAGGGGGCAAGGGAACACTGAAGCTTTCTTT | CASEMGRGQGNTEAFF
TRBD1 | TRBJ1-1 | TRBV27 | many | TGTGCCAGCAGTTTACGCACTAACAGGGGGCGGAAGAACACTGAAGCTTTCTTT | CASSLRTNRGRKNTEAFF
TRBD1 | TRBJ2-5 | TRBV4-1 | . | TGCGCCAGCAGCCACTCGGACAGGGCGGGGGAGACCCAGTACTTC | CASSHSDRAGETQYF
. | TRBJ1-2 | TRBV7-9 | few | TGTGCCAGCAGCTCGTCCTCAGGGGTCGGCTACACCTTC | CASSSSSGVGYTF
TRBD1 | TRBJ2-7 | TRBV20-1 | many | TGCAGGCCTGACACCGGGACAGCTTCCTACGAGCAGTACTTC | CRPDTGTASYEQYF
. | TRBJ2-7 | TRBV27 | few | TGTGCCAGCAGACCCAGAACAGGGAGCTCCTACGAGCAGTACTTC | CASRPRTGSSYEQYF
. | TRBJ2-1 | TRBV7-3 | . | TGTGCCAGCAGCATCAGAGGGGGGCAGAGCAATGAGCAGTTCTTC | CASSIRGGQSNEQFF
TRBD1 | TRBJ1-1 | TRBV30 | many | TGTGCCTGGAGGACAGGGCTCACTGTCTTT | CAWRTGLTVF
TRBD1 | TRBJ1-1 | TRBV5-1 | many | TGCGCCAGCAGCCACCGGGACAGGACTATAAACACTGAAGCTTTCTTT | CASSHRDRTINTEAFF
. | TRBJ1-4 | TRBV6-1 | . | TGTGCCAGCACCGGAGACACCGTTATTGAAAAACTGTTTTTT | CASTGDTVIEKLFF
. | TRBJ2-7 | TRBV10-3 | many | TGTGCCATCAGTGAGTCGACCGGGACGGGGAACGAGCAGTACTTC | CAISESTGTGNEQYF
TRBD2 | TRBJ2-7 | TRBV7-3 | . | TGTGCCAGCAGCCAAGGTGGGGGGGGACAGCAGTACTTC | CASSQGGGGQQYF
. | TRBJ1-2 | TRBV27 | few | TGTGCCAGCAGCCCAAGTGGGGCAATGGGGTACACCTTC | CASSPSGAMGYTF
. | TRBJ1-4 | TRBV7-9 | many | TGTGCCAGCAGCTTGACAGCTAATGAAAAACTGTTTTTT | CASSLTANEKLFF
TRBD2 | TRBJ2-2 | TRBV5-1 | . | TGCGCCAGCAGCCAAAGCGGGAGGGAGACCGGGGAGCTGTTTTTT | CASSQSGRETGELFF
. | TRBJ2-1 | TRBV9 | many | TGTGCCAGCAGCGTAGTGAGACCCGACCGTGGACCCTACAATGAGCAGTTCTTC | CASSVVRPDRGPYNEQFF
TRBD2 | TRBJ2-1 | TRBV25-1 | . | TGTGCCAGCAGTGGGTGGGCGGGACTAGCGGCCTACAATGAGCAGTTCTTC | CASSGWAGLAAYNEQFF
. | TRBJ1-1 | TRBV9 | . | TGTGCCAGCAGCGTAGGAGGAGGTTTGGACACTGAAGCTTTCTTT | CASSVGGGLDTEAFF
TRBD1 | TRBJ2-2 | TRBV30 | few | TGTGCCTGGGGGTCAGGACAGGGGAACACCGGGGAGCTGTTTTTT | CAWGSGQGNTGELFF
. | TRBJ2-3 | TRBV6-6 | . | TGTGCCAGCAGTTACGAGGGTCAGAGAGATACGCAGTATTTT | CASSYEGQRDTQYF
. | TRBJ2-2 | TRBV5-1 | many | TGTGCCAGCAGCCCTACAGGTTCCACCGGGGAGCTGTTTTTT | CASSPTGSTGELFF
. | TRBJ2-7 | TRBV28 | many | TGTGCCAGCAACCCGCGGGACGGTACCTACGAGCAGTACTTC | CASNPRDGTYEQYF
. | TRBJ2-1 | TRBV29-1 | . | TGCAGCGTTGAATTGTACAATGAGCAGTTCTTC | CSVELYNEQFF
. | TRBJ1-2 | TRBV7-8 | many | TGTGCCAGCAGCCGGGAAGGAGATGGCTACACCTTC | CASSREGDGYTF
. | TRBJ1-1 | TRBV9 | many | TGTGCCAGCAGCCCCCGGGTGGAGCACACTGAAGCTTTCTTT | CASSPRVEHTEAFF
. | TRBJ1-2 | TRBV9 | many | TGTGCCAGCAGCGTAGAGGCAGGAGCCTATGGCTACACCTTC | CASSVEAGAYGYTF
. | TRBJ1-6 | TRBV6-6 | many | TGTGCCAGCAGTTACTCTGCGGTGCTAGACAGCTCCTATAATTCACCCCTCCACTTT | CASSYSAVLDSSYNSPLHF
TRBD2 | TRBJ2-3 | TRBV5-4 | many | TGTGCCAGCAGCCTAGAGACTAGCGGGGGAACGGGTACGCAGTATTTT | CASSLETSGGTGTQYF
TRBD2 | TRBJ2-3 | TRBV12-3/TRBV12-4 | many | TGTGCCAACAGCCCGTCACTAGCGGAAGTCACAGATACGCAGTATTTT | CANSPSLAEVTDTQYF
TRBD1 | TRBJ1-2 | TRBV12-3/TRBV12-4 | many | TGTGCCAGCAGATCCGGGACAGTCTATGGCTACACCTTC | CASRSGTVYGYTF
. | TRBJ1-6 | TRBV4-1 | . | TGCGCCAGCAGCCAAGATCGTCGTGGGGGGGCGCCTGGAAATTCACCCCTCCACTTT | CASSQDRRGGAPGNSPLHF
. | TRBJ2-7 | TRBV10-2 | few | TGCGCCAGCAGCCCGAGGCCGGGGGGCTATGACGAGCAGTACTTC | CASSPRPGGYDEQYF
TRBD1 | TRBJ1-1 | TRBV4-1 | . | TGCGCCAGCAGCCAACTCGCGGGACAGATGGAAGCTTTCTTT | CASSQLAGQMEAFF
TRBD1 | TRBJ2-5 | TRBV18 | . | TGTGCCAGCTCGCAACAGGGGGCGGTACAAGAGACCCAGTACTTC | CASSQQGAVQETQYF
TRBD2 | TRBJ2-7 | TRBV7-9 | . | TGTGCCAGCAGCCCCCCGTCGGCGGGAGGGCCCTCCTACGAGCAGTACTTC | CASSPPSAGGPSYEQYF
. | TRBJ2-7 | TRBV28 | few | TGTGCCAGCAGTTTAGACCCGGCCCCGGGGGAGCAGTACTTC | CASSLDPAPGEQYF
. | TRBJ2-3 | TRBV3-1 | many | TGTGCCAGCAGCCAAGCGGGAGTGGGAGATACGCAGTATTTT | CASSQAGVGDTQYF
. | TRBJ1-5 | TRBV28 | many | TGTGCCAGCAGTCGGGCCGACAGAAGCAATCAGCCCCAGCATTTT | CASSRADRSNQPQHF
. | TRBJ2-7 | TRBV5-6 | . | TGTGCCAGCAGAACCCACCATGGGATCTACGAGCAGTACTTC | CASRTHHGIYEQYF
. | TRBJ2-5 | TRBV3-1 | many | TGTGCCAGCCATCTTGCGGGCCAAAAAGAGACCCAGTACTTC | CASHLAGQKETQYF
. | TRBJ2-7 | TRBV28 | many | TGTGCCAGCAGAACGGGGAATGAGCAGTACTTC | CASRTGNEQYF
TRBD2 | TRBJ2-1 | TRBV28 | many | TGTGCCAGCAGTTTAGTTACGGGAGGGCGGGGGAATGAGCAGTTCTTC | CASSLVTGGRGNEQFF
. | TRBJ2-7 | TRBV5-1 | . | TGCGCCAGCAGCCGGCAACCGGGACCCTCCTGCGAGCAGTACTTC | CASSRQPGPSCEQYF
. | TRBJ1-3 | TRBV7-6 | . | TGTGCCAGCAGCGCATACTTGACGGGAAACACCATATATTTT | CASSAYLTGNTIYF
. | TRBJ1-3 | TRBV20-1 | few | TGCAGTGCTAGAGAATCCGGGCCCGGAAACACCATATATTTT | CSARESGPGNTIYF